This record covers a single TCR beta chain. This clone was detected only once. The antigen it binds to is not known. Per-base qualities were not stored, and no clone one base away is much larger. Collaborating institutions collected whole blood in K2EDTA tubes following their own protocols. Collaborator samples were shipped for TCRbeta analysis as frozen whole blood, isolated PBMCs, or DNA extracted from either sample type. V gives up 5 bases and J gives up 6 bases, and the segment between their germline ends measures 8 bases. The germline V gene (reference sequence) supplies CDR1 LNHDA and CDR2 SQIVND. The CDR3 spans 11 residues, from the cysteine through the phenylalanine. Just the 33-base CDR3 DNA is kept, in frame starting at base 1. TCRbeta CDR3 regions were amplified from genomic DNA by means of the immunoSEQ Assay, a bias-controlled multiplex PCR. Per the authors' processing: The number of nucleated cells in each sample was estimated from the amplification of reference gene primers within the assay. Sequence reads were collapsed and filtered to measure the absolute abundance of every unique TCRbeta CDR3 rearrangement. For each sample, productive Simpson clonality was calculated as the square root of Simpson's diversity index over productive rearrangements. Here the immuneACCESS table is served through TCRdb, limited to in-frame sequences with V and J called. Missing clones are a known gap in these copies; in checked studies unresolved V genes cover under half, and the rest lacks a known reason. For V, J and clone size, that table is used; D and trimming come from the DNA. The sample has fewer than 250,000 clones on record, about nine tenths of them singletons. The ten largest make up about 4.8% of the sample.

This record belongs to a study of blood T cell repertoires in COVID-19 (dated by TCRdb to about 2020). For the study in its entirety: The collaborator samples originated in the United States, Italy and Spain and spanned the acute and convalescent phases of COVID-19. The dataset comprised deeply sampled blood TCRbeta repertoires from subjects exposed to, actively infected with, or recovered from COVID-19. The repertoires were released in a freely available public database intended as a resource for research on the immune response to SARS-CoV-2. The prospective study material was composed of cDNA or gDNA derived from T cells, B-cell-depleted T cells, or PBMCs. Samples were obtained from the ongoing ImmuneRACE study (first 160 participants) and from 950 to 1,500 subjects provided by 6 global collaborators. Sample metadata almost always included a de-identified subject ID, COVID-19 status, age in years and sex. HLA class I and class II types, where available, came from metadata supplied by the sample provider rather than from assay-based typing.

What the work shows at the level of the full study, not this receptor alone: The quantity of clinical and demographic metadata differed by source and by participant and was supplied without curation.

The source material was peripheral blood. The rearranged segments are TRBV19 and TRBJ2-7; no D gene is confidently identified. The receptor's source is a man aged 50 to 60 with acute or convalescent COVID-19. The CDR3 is CASSPQAEQYF. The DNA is TGTGCCAGTAGTCCCCAGGCCGAGCAGTACTTC. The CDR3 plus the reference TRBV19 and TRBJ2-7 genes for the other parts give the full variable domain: DGGITQSPKYLFRKEGQNVTLSCEQNLNHDAMYWYRQDPGQGLRLIYYSQIVNDFQKGDIAEGYSVSREKKESFPLTVTSAQKNPTAFYLCASSPQAEQYFGPGTRLTVT.